This passage covers 6 T cell receptor beta chains from one sample sequenced in a study of blood T cell repertoires in COVID-19. The method was immunoSEQ multiplex PCR; TCRdb's version includes in-frame clones alone and lacks a portion of them. This table holds around 230,000 clones, approximately 80% found once. Sequenced material: PBMCs or T cells enriched from blood (not recorded which). These receptors all come from a man aged 40-49 years who had recovered from COVID-19.

The rearrangement links TRBV10-2 to TRBJ1-1; tentative D call: TRBD1 (5 bases). CDR3 length: 15 residues. V was trimmed by 4 bases and J by 1 base, leaving 13 bases between them. Germline loops: CDR1 WSHSY, CDR2 SAAADI. The CDR3 reads CASSGPGVGNTEAFF. CDR3 bases: TGCGCCAGCAGTGGTCCGGGGGTGGGGAACACTGAAGCTTTCTTT.

CDR3 DNA sequence: TGTGCCAGCCGGGGGAGCGGGGGGGCTGGAGATACGCAGTATTTT. Encoded protein: CASRGSGGAGDTQYF. This sequence joins TRBV6-5 and TRBJ2-3; 10 bases line up with TRBD2. This CDR3 has 15 amino acids. The V segment lost 8 bases and the J segment 5 bases; nucleotides outside the gene matches: 10. Germline lookup yields CDR1 MNHEY and CDR2 SVGAGI.

V and J are TRBV10-3 and TRBJ2-3; maybe TRBD2 (5 bases). The length of the CDR3 is 14 residues. The germline V gene has CDR1 ENHRY and CDR2 SYGVKD. V lost 5 bases, J lost 1 base, and 10 bases lay in between. For the CDR3, the DNA is TGTGCCATCAGTAGTAGCGAAGGCACAGATACGCAGTATTTT. Amino acids: CAISSSEGTDTQYF.

This chain connects TRBV4-1 to TRBJ2-5; 7 bases are a match to TRBD1. The V gene's germline CDR1 is MGHRA and CDR2 YSYEKL. The CDR3 is 16 residues long. V lost 2 bases, J lost 4 bases, and 10 bases stayed unmatched. The CDR3 DNA reads TGCGCCAGCAGCCAAACCTCGAGGGGGCTGGGAGAGACCCAGTACTTC. Residues: CASSQTSRGLGETQYF.

The chain links TRBV11-2 to TRBJ1-4; 8 bases fit TRBD1. V gave up 3 bases and J gave up 15 bases; unmatched junction bases: 9. In germline, CDR1 is SGHAT, CDR2 FQNNGV. The CDR3 contains 13 residues. As DNA, the CDR3 is TGTGCCAGCAGCTTGTCAGGGACAGGAGTATTGTTTTTT. Encoded protein: CASSLSGTGVLFF.

The CDR3 here is CASSDQIMRGGETQYF. The CDR3 DNA is TGCGCCAGCAGTGACCAGATAATGCGGGGAGGAGAGACCCAGTACTTC. This chain connects TRBV10-1 to TRBJ2-5; a possible D gene is TRBD2 (6 bases). This CDR3 has 16 residues. CDR1 and CDR2 (germline): WNHNN, SYGVQD (reference sequence). V lost 3 bases, J lost 4 bases, and 18 bases lay in between.